The source of this T cell receptor beta chain is a study of cytomegalovirus exposure and HLA in healthy donors. Study-wide results and caveats: An apparent linkage of common viral pathogens to several of the most significant clusters emerged in a later analysis.

The PCR had 60 Vbeta and 13 Jbeta primers. Produced via immunoSEQ multiplex PCR; TCRdb's table is partial and in-frame only. The profile shows fewer than 200,000 clones, around 83% of them singletons. A note on this clone: Antigen specificity is unknown.

Trimming pared 8 bases from V and 0 bases from J, leaving 13 bases between. Germline CDR1 is GTSNPN and CDR2 is SVGIG (reference sequence). CDR3 length equals 14 residues. Source material: PBMCs. The clonotype originates from a girl aged 2-10 years in good health and CMV-seropositive. The genes are TRBV30 and TRBJ2-2; no firm D call. The CDR3 here is CAGLYLTNTGELFF. CDR3 bases: TGTGCCGGGCTATACTTAACGAACACCGGGGAGCTGTTTTTT.